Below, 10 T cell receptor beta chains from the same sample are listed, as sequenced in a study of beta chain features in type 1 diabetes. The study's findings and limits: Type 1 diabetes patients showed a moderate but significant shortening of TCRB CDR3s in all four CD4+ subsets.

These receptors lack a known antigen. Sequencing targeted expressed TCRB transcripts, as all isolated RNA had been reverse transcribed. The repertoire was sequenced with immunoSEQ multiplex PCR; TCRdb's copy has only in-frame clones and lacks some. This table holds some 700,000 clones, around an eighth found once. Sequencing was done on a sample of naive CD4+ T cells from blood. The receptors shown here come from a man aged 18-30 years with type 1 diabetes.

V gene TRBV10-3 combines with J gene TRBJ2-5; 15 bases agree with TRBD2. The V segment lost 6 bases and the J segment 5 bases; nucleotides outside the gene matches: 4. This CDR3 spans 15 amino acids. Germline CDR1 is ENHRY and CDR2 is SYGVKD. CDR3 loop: CAIRGTSGGLETQYF. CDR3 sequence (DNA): TGTGCCATCAGAGGGACTAGCGGGGGGTTGGAGACCCAGTACTTC.

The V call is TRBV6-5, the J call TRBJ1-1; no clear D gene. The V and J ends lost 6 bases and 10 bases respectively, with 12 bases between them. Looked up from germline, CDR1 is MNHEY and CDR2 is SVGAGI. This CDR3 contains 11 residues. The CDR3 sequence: CASRSFGGAFF. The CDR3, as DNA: TGTGCCAGCAGATCCTTTGGCGGAGCTTTCTTT.

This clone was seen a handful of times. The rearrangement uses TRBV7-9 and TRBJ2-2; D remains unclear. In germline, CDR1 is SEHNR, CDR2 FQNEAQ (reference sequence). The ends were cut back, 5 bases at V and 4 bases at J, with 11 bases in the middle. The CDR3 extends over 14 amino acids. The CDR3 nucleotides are TGTGCCAGCAGCCCGGCGCTGGGCACCGGGGAGCTGTTTTTT. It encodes CASSPALGTGELFF.

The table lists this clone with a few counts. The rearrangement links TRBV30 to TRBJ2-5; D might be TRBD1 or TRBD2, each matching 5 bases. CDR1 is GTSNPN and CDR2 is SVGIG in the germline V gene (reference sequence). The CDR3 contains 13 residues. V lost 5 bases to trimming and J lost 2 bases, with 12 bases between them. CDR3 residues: CAWAGTVQETQYF. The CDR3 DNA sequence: TGTGCCTGGGCCGGGACGGTACAAGAGACCCAGTACTTC. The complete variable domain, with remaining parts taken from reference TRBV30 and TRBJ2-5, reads SQTIHQWPATLVQPVGSPLSLECTVEGTSNPNLYWYRQAAGRGLQLLFYSVGIGQISSEVPQNLSASRPQDRQFILSSKKLLLSDSGFYLCAWAGTVQETQYFGPGTRLLVL.

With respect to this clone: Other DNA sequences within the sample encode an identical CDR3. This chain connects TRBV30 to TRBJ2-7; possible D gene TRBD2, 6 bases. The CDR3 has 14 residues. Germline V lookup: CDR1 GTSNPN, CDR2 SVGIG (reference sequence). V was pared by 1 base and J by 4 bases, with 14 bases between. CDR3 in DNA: TGTGCCTGGAGTGGAACAGGAGGAGGGTACGAGCAGTACTTC. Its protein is CAWSGTGGGYEQYF.

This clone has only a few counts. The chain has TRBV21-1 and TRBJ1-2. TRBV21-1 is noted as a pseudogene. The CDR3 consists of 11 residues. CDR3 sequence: CASSKAGVDTF. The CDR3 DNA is TGTGCCAGCAGCAAAGCTGGGGTAGATACCTTC.

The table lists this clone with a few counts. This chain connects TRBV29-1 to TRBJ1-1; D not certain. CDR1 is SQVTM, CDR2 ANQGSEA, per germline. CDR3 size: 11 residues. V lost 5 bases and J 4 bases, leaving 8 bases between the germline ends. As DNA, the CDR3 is TGCAGCGTTAGTTGGTCCACTGAAGCTTTCTTT. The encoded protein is CSVSWSTEAFF. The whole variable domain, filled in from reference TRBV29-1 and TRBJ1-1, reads SAVISQKPSRDICQRGTSLTIQCQVDSQVTMMFWYRQQPGQSLTLIATANQGSEATYESGFVIDKFPISRPNLTFSTLTVSNMSPEDSSIYLCSVSWSTEAFFGQGTRLTVV.

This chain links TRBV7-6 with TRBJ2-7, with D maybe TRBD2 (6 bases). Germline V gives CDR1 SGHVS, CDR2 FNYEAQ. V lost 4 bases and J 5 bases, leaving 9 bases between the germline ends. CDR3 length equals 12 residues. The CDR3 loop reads CASSSAGHEQYF. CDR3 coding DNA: TGTGCCAGCAGCTCCGCGGGGCACGAGCAGTACTTC.

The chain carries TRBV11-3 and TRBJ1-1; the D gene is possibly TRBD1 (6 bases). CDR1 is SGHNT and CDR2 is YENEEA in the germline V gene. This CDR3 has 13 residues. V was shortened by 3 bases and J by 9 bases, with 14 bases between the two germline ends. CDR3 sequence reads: CASSFPGARQAFF. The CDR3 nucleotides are TGTGCCAGCAGCTTTCCAGGGGCGAGACAAGCTTTCTTT.

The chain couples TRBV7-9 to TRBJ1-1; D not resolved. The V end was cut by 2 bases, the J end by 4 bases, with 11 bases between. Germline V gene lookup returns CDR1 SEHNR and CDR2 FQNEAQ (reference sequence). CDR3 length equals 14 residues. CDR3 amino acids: CASSLQAGGTEAFF. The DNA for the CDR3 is TGTGCCAGCAGCTTACAAGCAGGCGGCACTGAAGCTTTCTTT.